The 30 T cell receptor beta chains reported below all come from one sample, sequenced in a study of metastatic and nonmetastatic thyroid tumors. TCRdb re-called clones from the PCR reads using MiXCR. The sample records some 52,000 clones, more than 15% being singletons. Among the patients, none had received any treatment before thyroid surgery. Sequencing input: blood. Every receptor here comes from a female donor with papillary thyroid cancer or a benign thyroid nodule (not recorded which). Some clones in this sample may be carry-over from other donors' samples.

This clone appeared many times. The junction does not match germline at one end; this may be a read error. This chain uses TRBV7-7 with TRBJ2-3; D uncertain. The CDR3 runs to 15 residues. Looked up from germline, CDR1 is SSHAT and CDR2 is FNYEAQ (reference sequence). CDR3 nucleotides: TGTGCTAGCAGCAAAGACACCCGATTGACAGATACGCAGTATTTT. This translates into CASSKDTRLTDTQYF.

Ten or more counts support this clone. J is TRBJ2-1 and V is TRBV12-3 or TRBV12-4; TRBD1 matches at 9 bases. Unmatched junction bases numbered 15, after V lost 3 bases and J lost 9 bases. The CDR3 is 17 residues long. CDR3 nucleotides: TGTGCCAGCAGTTTCGCTACCGGGACAGGGCTCGTGGTTGAGCAGTTCTTC. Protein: CASSFATGTGLVVEQFF.

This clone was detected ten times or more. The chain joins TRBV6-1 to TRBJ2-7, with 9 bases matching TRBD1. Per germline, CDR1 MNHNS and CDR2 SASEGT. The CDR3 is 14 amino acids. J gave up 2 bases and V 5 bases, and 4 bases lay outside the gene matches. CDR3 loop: CASSSRDRAYEQYF. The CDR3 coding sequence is TGTGCCAGCAGTTCCCGGGACAGGGCCTACGAGCAGTACTTC.

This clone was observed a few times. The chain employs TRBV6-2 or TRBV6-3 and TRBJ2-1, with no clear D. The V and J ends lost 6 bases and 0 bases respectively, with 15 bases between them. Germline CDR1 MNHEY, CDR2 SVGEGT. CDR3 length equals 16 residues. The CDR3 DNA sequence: TGTGCCAGCAGCTTAGACCCCCAATCCTCCTACAATGAGCAGTTCTTC. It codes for CASSLDPQSSYNEQFF.

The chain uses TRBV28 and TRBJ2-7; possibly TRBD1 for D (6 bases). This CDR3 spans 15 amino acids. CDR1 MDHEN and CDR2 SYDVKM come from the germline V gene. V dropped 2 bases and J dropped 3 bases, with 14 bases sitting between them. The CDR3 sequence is CASSLKFTGIYEQYF. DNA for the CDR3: TGTGCCAGCAGTTTAAAATTTACAGGGATCTACGAGCAGTACTTC.

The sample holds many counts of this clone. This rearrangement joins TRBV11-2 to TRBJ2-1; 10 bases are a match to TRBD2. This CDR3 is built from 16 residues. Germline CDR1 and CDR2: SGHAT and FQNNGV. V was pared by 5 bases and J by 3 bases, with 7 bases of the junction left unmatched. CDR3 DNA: TGTGCCAGCAGCCCGCGGCTAGCGGGAGTCTACAATGAGCAGTTCTTC. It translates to CASSPRLAGVYNEQFF. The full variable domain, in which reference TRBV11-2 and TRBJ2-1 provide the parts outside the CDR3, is EAGVAQSPRYKIIEKRQSVAFWCNPISGHATLYWYQQILGQGPKLLIQFQNNGVVDDSQLPKDRFSAERLKGVDSTLKIQPAKLEDSAVYLCASSPRLAGVYNEQFFGPGTRLTVL.

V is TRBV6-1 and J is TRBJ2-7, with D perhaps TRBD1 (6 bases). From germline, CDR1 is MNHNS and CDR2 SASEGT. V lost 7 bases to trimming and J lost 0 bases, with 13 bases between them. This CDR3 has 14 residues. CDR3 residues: CASILDSVSYEQYF. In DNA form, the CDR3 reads TGTGCCAGCATCCTGGACAGTGTCTCCTACGAGCAGTACTTC.

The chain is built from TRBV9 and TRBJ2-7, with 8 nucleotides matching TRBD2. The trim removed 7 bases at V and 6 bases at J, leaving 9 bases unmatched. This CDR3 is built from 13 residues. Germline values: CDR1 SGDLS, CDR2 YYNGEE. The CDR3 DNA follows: TGTGCCAGCGGTAGCGGGAACCACCTCGAGCAGTACTTC. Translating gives CASGSGNHLEQYF.

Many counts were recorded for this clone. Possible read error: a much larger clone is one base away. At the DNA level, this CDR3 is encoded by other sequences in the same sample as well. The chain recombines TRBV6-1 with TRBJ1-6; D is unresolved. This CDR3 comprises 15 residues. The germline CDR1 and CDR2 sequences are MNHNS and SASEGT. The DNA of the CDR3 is TGTGCTACCTATGCACGGACGAGCAAAAATTCACCCCTCCACTTT. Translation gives CATYARTSKNSPLHF.

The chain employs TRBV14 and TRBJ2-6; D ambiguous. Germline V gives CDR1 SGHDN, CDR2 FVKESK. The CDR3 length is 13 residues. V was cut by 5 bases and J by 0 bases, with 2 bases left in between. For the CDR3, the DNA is TGTGCCAGCAGCAACTCTGGGGCCAACGTCCTGACTTTC. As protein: CASSNSGANVLTF.

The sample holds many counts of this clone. CDR3 nucleotide sequence: TGCAGTGCTAGAGAAGGGACTAGCGGGAGCTCCTACAATGAGCAGTTCTTC. It translates to CSAREGTSGSSYNEQFF. This rearrangement joins TRBV20-1 to TRBJ2-1; 14 bases line up with TRBD2. This CDR3 comprises 17 residues. V lost 0 bases, J lost 0 bases, and 1 base stayed unmatched. Germline V gene sequence: CDR1 DFQATT, CDR2 SNEGSKA (reference sequence).

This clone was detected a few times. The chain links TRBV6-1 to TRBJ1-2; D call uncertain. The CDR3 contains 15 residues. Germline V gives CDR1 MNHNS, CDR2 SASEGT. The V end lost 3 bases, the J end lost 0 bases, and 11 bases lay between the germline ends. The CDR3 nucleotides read TGTGCCAGCAGTGAGCATGGTAGATCTAACTATGGCTACACCTTC. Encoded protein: CASSEHGRSNYGYTF.

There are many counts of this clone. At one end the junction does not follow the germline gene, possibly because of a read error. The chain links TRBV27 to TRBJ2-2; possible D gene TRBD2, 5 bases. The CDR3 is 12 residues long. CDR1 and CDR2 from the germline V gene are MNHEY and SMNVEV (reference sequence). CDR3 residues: CASSLPTGEPFF. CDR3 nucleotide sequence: TGTGCCAGCAGCCTTCCCACCGGGGAGCCGTTTTTT.

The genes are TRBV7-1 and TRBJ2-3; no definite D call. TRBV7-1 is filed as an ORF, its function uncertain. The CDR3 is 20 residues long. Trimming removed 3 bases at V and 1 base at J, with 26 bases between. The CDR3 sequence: CASSSPEIKRPRARTDTQYF. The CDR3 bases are TGTGCCAGCAGCTCCCCGGAGATTAAGAGGCCCCGAGCACGCACAGATACGCAGTATTTT.

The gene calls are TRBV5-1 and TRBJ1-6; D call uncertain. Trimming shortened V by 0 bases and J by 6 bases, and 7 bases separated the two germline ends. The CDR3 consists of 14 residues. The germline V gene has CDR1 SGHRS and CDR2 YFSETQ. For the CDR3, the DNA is TGCGCCAGCAGCTTGGCCCGGGGTAATTCACCCCTCCACTTT. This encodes CASSLARGNSPLHF.

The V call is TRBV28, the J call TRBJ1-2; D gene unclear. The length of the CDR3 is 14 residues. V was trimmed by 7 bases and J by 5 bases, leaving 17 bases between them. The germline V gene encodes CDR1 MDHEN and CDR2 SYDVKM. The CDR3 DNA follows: TGTGCCAGCATCCGTTCTGAGGTACAGTATGGCTACACCTTC. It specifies CASIRSEVQYGYTF.

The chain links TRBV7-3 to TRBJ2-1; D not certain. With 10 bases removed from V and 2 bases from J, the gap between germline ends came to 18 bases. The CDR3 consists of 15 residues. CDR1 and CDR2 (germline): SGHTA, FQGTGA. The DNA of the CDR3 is TGTGCCATCATCTTAACTTGGGCTACCTACAATGAGCAGTTCTTC. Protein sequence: CAIILTWATYNEQFF.

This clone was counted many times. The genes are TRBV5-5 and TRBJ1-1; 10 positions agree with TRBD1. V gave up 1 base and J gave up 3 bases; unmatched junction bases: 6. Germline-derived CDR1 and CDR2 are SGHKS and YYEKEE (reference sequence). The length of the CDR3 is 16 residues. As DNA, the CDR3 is TGTGCCAGCAGCTTGTGGGACAGGGGATTTGACACTGAAGCTTTCTTT. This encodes CASSLWDRGFDTEAFF.

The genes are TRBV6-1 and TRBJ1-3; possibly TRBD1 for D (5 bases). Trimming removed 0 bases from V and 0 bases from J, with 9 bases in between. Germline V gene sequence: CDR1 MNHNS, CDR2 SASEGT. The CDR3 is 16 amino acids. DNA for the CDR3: TGTGCCAGCAGTGAAGCGGGACCGGCCTCTGGAAACACCATATATTTT. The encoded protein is CASSEAGPASGNTIYF.

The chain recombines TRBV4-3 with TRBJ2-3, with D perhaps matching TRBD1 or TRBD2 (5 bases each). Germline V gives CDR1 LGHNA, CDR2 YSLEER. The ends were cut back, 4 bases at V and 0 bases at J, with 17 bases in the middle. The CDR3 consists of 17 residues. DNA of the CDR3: TGCGCCAGCAGCCTATCCTCCAGGGAGAAAAGCACAGATACGCAGTATTTT. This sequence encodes CASSLSSREKSTDTQYF.

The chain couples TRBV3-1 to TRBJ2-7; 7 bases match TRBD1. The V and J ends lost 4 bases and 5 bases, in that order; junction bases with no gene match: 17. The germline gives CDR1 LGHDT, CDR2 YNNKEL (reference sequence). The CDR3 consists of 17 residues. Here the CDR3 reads CASSRRDSVVFPHEQYF. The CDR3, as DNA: TGTGCCAGCAGCCGACGGGACAGCGTAGTATTTCCCCACGAGCAGTACTTC.

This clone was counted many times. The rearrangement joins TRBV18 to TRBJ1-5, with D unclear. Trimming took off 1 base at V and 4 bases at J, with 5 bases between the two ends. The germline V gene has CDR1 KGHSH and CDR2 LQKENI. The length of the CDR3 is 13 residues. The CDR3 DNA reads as TGTGCCAGCTCACCACTGATGAATCAGCCCCAGCATTTT. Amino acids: CASSPLMNQPQHF.

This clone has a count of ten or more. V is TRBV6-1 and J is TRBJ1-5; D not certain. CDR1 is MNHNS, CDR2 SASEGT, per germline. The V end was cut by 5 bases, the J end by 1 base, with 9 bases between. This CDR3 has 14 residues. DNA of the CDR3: TGTGCCAGCAGTCGGACGGAAAGCAATCAGCCCCAGCATTTT. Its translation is CASSRTESNQPQHF.

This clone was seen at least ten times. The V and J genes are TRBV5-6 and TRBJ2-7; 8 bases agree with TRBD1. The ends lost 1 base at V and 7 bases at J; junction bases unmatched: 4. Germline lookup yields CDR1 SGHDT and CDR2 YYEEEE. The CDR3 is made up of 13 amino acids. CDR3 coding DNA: TGTGCCAGCAGCTTGCAGGGGGCGGAGGAGCAGTACTTC. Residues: CASSLQGAEEQYF.

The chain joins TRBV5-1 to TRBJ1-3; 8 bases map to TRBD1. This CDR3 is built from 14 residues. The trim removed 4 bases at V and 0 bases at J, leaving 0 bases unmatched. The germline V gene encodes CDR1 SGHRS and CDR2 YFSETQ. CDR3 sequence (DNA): TGCGCCAGCAGCACAGGGGGCTCTGGAAACACCATATATTTT. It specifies CASSTGGSGNTIYF. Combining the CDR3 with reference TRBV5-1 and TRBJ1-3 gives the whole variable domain KAGVTQTPRYLIKTRGQQVTLSCSPISGHRSVSWYQQTPGQGLQFLFEYFSETQRNKGNFPGRFSGRQFSNSRSEMNVSTLELGDSALYLCASSTGGSGNTIYFGEGSWLTVV.

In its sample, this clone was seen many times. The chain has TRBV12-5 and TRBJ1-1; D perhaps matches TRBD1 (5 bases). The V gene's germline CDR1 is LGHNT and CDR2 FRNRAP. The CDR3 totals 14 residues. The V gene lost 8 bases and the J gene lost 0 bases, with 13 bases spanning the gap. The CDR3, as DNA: TGTGCTAGTTCGTTGGGGGGGTTGAACACTGAAGCTTTCTTT. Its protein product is CASSLGGLNTEAFF.

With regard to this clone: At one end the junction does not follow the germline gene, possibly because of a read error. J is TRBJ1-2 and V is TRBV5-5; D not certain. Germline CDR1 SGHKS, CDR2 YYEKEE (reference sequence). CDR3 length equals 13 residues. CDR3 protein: CASRARIEYGCTF. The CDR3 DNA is TGTGCCAGCAGAGCAAGGATCGAATATGGCTGCACCTTC.

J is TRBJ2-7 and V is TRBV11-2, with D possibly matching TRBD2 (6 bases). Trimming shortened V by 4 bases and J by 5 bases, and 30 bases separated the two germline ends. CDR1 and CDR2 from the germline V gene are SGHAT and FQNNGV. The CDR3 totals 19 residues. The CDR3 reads CASSSRSSLIGDFVDEQYF. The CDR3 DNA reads TGTGCCAGCAGCTCCCGATCTTCCTTGATAGGGGACTTTGTGGACGAGCAGTACTTC. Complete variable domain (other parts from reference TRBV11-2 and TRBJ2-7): EAGVAQSPRYKIIEKRQSVAFWCNPISGHATLYWYQQILGQGPKLLIQFQNNGVVDDSQLPKDRFSAERLKGVDSTLKIQPAKLEDSAVYLCASSSRSSLIGDFVDEQYFGPGTRLTVT.

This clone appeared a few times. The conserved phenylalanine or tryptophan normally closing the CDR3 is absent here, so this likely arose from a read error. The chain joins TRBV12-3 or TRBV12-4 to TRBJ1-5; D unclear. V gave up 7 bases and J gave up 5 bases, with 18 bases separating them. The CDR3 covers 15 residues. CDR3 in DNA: TGTGCCAGCATTTTCCGACGGGATTCGGATCAGCCCCAGCATTCT. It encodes CASIFRRDSDQPQHS.

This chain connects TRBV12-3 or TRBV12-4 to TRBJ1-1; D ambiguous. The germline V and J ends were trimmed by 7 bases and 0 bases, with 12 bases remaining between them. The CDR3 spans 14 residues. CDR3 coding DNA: TGTGCCAGCATAGGAACTCACCTGAACACTGAAGCTTTCTTT. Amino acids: CASIGTHLNTEAFF.